This T cell receptor (beta chain) is drawn from a study of T-cell reconstitution after alpha-beta-depleted transplantation in children. Study results and limitations: Once a year had passed after transplant, T-cell counts and diversity came mostly from newly produced T cells.

This clonotype occurred many times. The antigen is not known. Unique molecular identifiers were used in preparing the TCRbeta library. In TCRdb, the PCR reads were re-called with MiXCR into one record per CDR3 protein. In the table there are over 450,000 distinct CDR3 sequences, approximately 10% of which are singletons. The germline V gene encodes CDR1 SGHRS and CDR2 YFSETQ. V dropped 5 bases and J dropped 5; count of bases not matched to a gene: 16. The CDR3 covers 17 residues. The receptor was isolated from a child younger than 10 with inherited bone marrow failure, due to receive a stem cell transplant. The source material was PBMCs, sampled before TCRalphabeta/CD19-depleted stem cell transplant. The chain carries TRBV5-1 and TRBJ2-1, with 7 bases lining up with TRBD2. The CDR3 DNA is TGCGCCAGCAGTCAAGGCCTGAGGCGGGAGAGGCACAATGAGCAGTTCTTC. Amino acids: CASSQGLRRERHNEQFF.